This is a list of T cell receptor beta chains from one sample in a study of blood T cells in healthy people across ages. TCRdb reanalysed the 5' RACE reads using MiXCR and keeps one entry per CDR3 protein. The data hold some 1.8 million distinct CDR3 sequences, with roughly 43% observed a single time. The sample consisted of blood. The receptors derive from a human donor in good health. The CDR3 runs from the conserved cysteine through the conserved F or W. A D gene is named only where the DNA matches it firmly. Not every row has a clone size; where given, it reads once, few, many or a size class.

V,size,J,D,CDR3,DNA
TRBV12-3/TRBV12-4,few,TRBJ1-4,-,CASSLGGRLEKLFF,TGTGCCAGCAGTTTAGGAGGACGCCTTGAAAAACTGTTTTTT
TRBV6-6,few,TRBJ2-1,-,CATQKGHGGEQFF,TGTGCCACCCAAAAGGGGCACGGGGGTGAGCAGTTCTTC
TRBV2,-,TRBJ1-1,-,CASTQDGIGAEAFF,TGTGCCAGCACCCAGGACGGAATTGGAGCTGAAGCTTTCTTT
TRBV5-5,-,TRBJ1-1,TRBD1,CASSPTRQGRIEAFF,TGTGCCAGCAGCCCTACCCGACAGGGAAGGATTGAAGCTTTCTTT
TRBV7-2,few,TRBJ2-5,TRBD1,CASSPGQGRQTQYF,TGTGCCAGCAGCCCCGGACAGGGCAGGCAGACCCAGTACTTC
TRBV5-1,-,TRBJ1-1,-,CASSRTSGGTNTEAFF,TGCGCCAGCAGCCGAACCAGCGGAGGGACGAACACTGAAGCTTTCTTT
TRBV9,-,TRBJ2-7,-,CASSVAAGYEQYF,TGTGCCAGCAGCGTAGCTGCCGGCTACGAGCAGTACTTC
TRBV18,-,TRBJ2-7,TRBD1,CASSPTGTGMNEQYF,TGTGCCAGCTCACCAACCGGGACAGGGATGAACGAGCAGTACTTC
TRBV7-2,many,TRBJ2-3,TRBD2,CASATGTSRTDTQYF,TGTGCCAGCGCTACCGGGACTAGCAGAACAGATACGCAGTATTTT
TRBV7-2,few,TRBJ2-2,-,CASSPSAGATGELFF,TGTGCCAGCAGCCCCTCGGCGGGGGCCACCGGGGAGCTGTTTTTT
TRBV7-9,-,TRBJ2-3,-,CASSRDTVVTDTQYF,TGTGCCAGCAGCAGGGACACGGTAGTCACAGATACGCAGTATTTT
TRBV9,-,TRBJ2-1,-,CASSAAKDTPNEQFF,TGTGCCAGCAGCGCCGCTAAGGACACCCCCAATGAGCAGTTCTTC
TRBV7-2,few,TRBJ1-5,-,CASSLGAGPSNQPQHF,TGTGCCAGCAGCTTAGGTGCGGGTCCTAGCAATCAGCCCCAGCATTTT
TRBV7-2,few,TRBJ2-3,-,CASSYASPTSLNTDTQYF,TGTGCCAGCAGTTACGCCAGCCCGACTAGTTTAAACACAGATACGCAGTATTTT
TRBV20-1,-,TRBJ1-1,TRBD1,CSARDRGQRKAFF,TGCAGTGCTAGGGACAGGGGGCAGAGGAAGGCTTTCTTT
TRBV27,-,TRBJ2-3,TRBD2,CASSLRTGAGGPGDTQYF,TGTGCCAGCAGTTTACGGACTGGCGCGGGGGGGCCCGGAGATACGCAGTATTTT
TRBV7-9,few,TRBJ2-1,TRBD1,CASSLARTGVSEQFF,TGTGCCAGCAGCTTAGCCCGGACAGGGGTTAGTGAGCAGTTCTTC
TRBV6-2/TRBV6-3,many,TRBJ2-5,-,CASSYSQVQETQYF,TGTGCCAGCAGTTACAGTCAGGTTCAAGAGACCCAGTACTTC
TRBV6-2/TRBV6-3,few,TRBJ2-7,-,CASSYMGTSSGEQYF,TGTGCCAGCAGTTACATGGGGACGAGTTCGGGGGAGCAGTACTTC
TRBV7-3,-,TRBJ2-3,-,CTSSWGFGDTQYF,TGTACCAGCAGCTGGGGGTTTGGAGATACGCAGTATTTT
TRBV2,-,TRBJ1-1,TRBD1,CASIRTGGWSEAFF,TGTGCCAGCATTCGGACAGGGGGCTGGAGTGAAGCTTTCTTT
TRBV4-2,-,TRBJ2-1,-,CASSHPPGGLAYNEQFF,TGTGCCAGCAGCCACCCTCCCGGGGGGCTTGCCTACAATGAGCAGTTCTTC
TRBV7-2,-,TRBJ2-3,TRBD2,CASSLDGGKHTQYF,TGTGCCAGCAGCTTAGACGGGGGGAAACATACGCAGTATTTT
TRBV20-1,-,TRBJ1-4,-,CSARRESRGEKLFF,TGCAGTGCTAGAAGGGAGTCTAGGGGGGAAAAACTGTTTTTT
TRBV11-3,-,TRBJ2-3,-,CASSLAGTRDAQYF,TGTGCCAGCAGCTTAGCTGGGACTCGAGATGCGCAGTATTTT
TRBV7-2,-,TRBJ2-5,TRBD1,CASSFGLTGVQETQYF,TGTGCCAGCAGCTTTGGGTTGACAGGGGTCCAGGAGACCCAGTACTTC
TRBV10-3,-,TRBJ2-1,TRBD2,CAISFTSGRASEQFF,TGTGCCATCAGTTTTACTAGCGGGAGGGCGAGTGAGCAGTTCTTC
TRBV15,-,TRBJ2-1,TRBD1,CATSSYSGTGYNEQFF,TGTGCCACCAGCAGCTATTCCGGGACAGGCTACAATGAGCAGTTCTTC
TRBV7-2,-,TRBJ2-3,TRBD2,CASSVRTSGDVTDTRYF,TGTGCCAGCAGCGTAAGAACTAGCGGGGATGTCACAGATACGCGGTATTTT
TRBV7-2,-,TRBJ2-1,-,CASSLAMEGQFF,TGTGCCAGCAGCTTAGCGATGGAGGGGCAGTTCTTC
TRBV5-1,few,TRBJ2-7,-,CASSLYSGVYEQYF,TGCGCCAGCAGCTTGTATAGCGGTGTCTACGAGCAGTACTTC
TRBV28,-,TRBJ2-7,TRBD1,CASRDTGGEGIEQYF,TGTGCCAGCAGGGATACAGGGGGCGAAGGAATCGAGCAGTACTTC
TRBV4-3,few,TRBJ2-7,-,CASSQAFDQPMEYEQYF,TGCGCCAGCAGCCAAGCTTTTGACCAGCCCATGGAGTACGAGCAGTACTTC
TRBV18,-,TRBJ2-3,TRBD2,CASSPRVSGTTDTQYF,TGTGCCAGCTCACCACGGGTTAGCGGGACCACAGATACGCAGTATTTT